The entry below describes one T cell receptor beta chain. Its antigen remains unidentified. Clones were read by immunoSEQ multiplex PCR, and TCRdb kept only the in-frame ones, dropping some. The table records 70,000 to 95,000 clones, around nine tenths of them present only once. Healthy donors had no documented immune events, such as infections, while sampled. The data are from a study of identifying expanded T cells in peripheral blood. Notes on the study in general: Across healthy donors, higher total template counts meant significantly greater two-week count variance.

Germline lookup yields CDR1 SGHAT and CDR2 FQNNGV. The CDR3 consists of 15 residues. V lost 0 bases and J 8 bases, leaving 13 bases between the germline ends. Material: blood. The TCR originated in a person aged 18 to 75 in good health. This chain links TRBV11-2 with TRBJ1-4; the D is unclear. DNA for the CDR3: TGTGCCAGCAGCTTAGATCCTCAGACTAGAGAAAAACTGTTTTTT. It encodes CASSLDPQTREKLFF.